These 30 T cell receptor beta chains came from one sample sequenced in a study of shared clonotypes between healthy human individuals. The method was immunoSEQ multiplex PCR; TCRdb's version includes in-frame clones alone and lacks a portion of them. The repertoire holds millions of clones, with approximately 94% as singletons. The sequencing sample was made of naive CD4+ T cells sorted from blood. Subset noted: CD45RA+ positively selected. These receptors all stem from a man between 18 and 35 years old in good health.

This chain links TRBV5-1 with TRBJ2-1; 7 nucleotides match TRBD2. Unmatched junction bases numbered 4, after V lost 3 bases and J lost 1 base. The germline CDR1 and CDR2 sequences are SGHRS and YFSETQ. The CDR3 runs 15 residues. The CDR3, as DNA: TGCGCCAGCAGCTATCTAGCGGCATCCTACAATGAGCAGTTCTTC. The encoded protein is CASSYLAASYNEQFF.

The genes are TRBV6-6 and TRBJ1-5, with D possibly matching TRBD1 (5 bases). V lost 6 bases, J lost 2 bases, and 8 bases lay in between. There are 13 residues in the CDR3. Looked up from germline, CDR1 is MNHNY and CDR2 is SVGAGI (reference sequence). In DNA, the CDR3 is TGTGCCAGCAGAGGGGTTGGCAATCAGCCCCAGCATTTT. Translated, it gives CASRGVGNQPQHF.

In DNA form, the CDR3 reads TGCGCCAGCACCGCACCGGTACAGTTCCATGGCTACACCTTC. Its translation: CASTAPVQFHGYTF. V gene TRBV4-1 combines with J gene TRBJ1-2; D gene ambiguous. CDR1 MGHRA and CDR2 YSYEKL come from the germline V gene. The CDR3 extends over 14 amino acids. The V end was cut by 7 bases, the J end by 6 bases, with 18 bases between.

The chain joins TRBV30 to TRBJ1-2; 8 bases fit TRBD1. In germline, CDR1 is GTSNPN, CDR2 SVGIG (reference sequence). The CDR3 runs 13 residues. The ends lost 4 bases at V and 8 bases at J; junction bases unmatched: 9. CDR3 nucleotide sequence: TGTGCCTGGACCCAGGACAGGGAAGACGGCTACACCTTC. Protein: CAWTQDREDGYTF.

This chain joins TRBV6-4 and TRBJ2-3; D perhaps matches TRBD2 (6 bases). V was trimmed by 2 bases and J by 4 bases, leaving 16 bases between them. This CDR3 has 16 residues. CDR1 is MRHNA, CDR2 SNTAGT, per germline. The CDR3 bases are TGTGCCAGCAGTGACGGGTTAGCGGATGGGGCAGATACGCAGTATTTT. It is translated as CASSDGLADGADTQYF.

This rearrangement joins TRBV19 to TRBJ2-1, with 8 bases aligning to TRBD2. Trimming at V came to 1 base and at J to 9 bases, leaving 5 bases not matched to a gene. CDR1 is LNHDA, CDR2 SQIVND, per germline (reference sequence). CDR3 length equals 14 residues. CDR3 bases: TGTGCCAGTAGTATAGCGGGAGGGCCGTCTGAGCAGTTCTTC. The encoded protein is CASSIAGGPSEQFF.

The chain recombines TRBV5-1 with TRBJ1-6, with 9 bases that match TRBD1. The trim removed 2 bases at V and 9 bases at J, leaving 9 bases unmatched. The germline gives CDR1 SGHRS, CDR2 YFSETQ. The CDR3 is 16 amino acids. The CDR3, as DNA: TGCGCCAGCAGCTTCATGGGACAGGGAGAGTCTTCACCCCTCCACTTT. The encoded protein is CASSFMGQGESSPLHF.

The CDR3 nucleotides are TGTGCCAGCTCACCACCAGGAGGGGGGGCCCTGGGGGAGCAGTTCTTC. Translated, it gives CASSPPGGGALGEQFF. The rearrangement joins TRBV18 to TRBJ2-1; D may be TRBD2 (7 bases). The CDR3 contains 16 residues. V lost 0 bases to trimming and J lost 10 bases, with 19 bases between them. Germline V CDR1 and CDR2: KGHSH, LQKENI.

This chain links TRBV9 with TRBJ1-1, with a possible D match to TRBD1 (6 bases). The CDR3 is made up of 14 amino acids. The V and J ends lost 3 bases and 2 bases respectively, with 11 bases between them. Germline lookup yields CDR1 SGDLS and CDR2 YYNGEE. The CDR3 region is CASSEKGGNTEAFF. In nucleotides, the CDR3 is TGTGCCAGCAGCGAGAAGGGGGGAAACACTGAAGCTTTCTTT.

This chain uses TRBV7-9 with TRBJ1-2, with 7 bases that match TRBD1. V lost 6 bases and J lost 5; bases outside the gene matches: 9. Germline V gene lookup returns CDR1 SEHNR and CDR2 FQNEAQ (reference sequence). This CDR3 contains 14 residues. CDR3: CASRCDREEYGYTF. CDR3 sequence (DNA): TGTGCCAGCAGATGTGACAGGGAAGAATATGGCTACACCTTC.

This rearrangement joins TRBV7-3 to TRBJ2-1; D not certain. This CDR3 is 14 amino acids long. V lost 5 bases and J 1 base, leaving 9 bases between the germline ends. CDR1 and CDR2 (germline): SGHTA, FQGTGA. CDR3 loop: CASSPGKSYNEQFF. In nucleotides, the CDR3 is TGTGCCAGCAGCCCCGGAAAATCCTACAATGAGCAGTTCTTC. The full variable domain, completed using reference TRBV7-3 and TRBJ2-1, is GAGVSQTPSNKVTEKGKYVELRCDPISGHTALYWYRQSLGQGPEFLIYFQGTGAADDSGLPNDRFFAVRPEGSVSTLKIQRTERGDSAVYLCASSPGKSYNEQFFGPGTRLTVL.

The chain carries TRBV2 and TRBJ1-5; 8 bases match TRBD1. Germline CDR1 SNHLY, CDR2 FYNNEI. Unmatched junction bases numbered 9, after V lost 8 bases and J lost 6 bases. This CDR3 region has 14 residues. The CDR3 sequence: CASCGGTGGQPQHF. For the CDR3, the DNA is TGTGCCAGCTGTGGAGGAACAGGGGGTCAGCCCCAGCATTTT.

The CDR3: CATRKEKIYGYTF. In DNA, the CDR3 is TGTGCCACTCGTAAGGAGAAAATCTATGGCTACACCTTC. This chain links TRBV6-1 with TRBJ1-2; D not resolved. The germline V gene encodes CDR1 MNHNS and CDR2 SASEGT. The V end was cut by 10 bases, the J end by 4 bases, with 16 bases between. There are 13 residues in the CDR3.

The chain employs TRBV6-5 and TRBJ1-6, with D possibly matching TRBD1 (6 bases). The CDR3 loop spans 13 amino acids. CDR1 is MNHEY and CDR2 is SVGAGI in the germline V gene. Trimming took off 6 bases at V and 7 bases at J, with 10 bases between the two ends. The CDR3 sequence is CASSRDTNSPLHF. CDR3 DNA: TGTGCCAGCAGCCGGGACACAAATTCACCCCTCCACTTT.

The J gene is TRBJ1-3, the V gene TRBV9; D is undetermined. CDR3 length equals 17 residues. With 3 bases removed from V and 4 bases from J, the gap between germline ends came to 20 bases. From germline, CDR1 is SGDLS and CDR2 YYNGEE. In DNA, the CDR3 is TGTGCCAGCAGCGAGGCCCCCACCACGGTGTCCGGAAACACCATATATTTT. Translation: CASSEAPTTVSGNTIYF.

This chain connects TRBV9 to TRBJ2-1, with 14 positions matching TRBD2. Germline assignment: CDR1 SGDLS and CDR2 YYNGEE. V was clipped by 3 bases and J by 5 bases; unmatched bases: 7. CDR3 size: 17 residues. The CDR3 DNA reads TGTGCCAGCAGCGGAGGACTAGCGGGGGGCTTAAACAATGAGCAGTTCTTC. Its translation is CASSGGLAGGLNNEQFF.

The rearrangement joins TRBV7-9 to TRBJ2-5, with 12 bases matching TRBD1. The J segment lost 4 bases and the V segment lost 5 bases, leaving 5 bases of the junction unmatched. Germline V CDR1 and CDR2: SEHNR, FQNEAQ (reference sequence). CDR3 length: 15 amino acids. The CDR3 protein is CASSPGTGGSETQYF. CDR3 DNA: TGTGCCAGCAGCCCCGGGACAGGGGGCTCAGAGACCCAGTACTTC.

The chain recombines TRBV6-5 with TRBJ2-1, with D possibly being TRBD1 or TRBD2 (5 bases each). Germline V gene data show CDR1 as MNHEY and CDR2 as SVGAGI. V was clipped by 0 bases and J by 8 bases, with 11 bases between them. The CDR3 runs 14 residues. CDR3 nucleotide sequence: TGTGCCAGCAGTTACTCAGAGGGGTCGTATGAGCAGTTCTTC. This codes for CASSYSEGSYEQFF.

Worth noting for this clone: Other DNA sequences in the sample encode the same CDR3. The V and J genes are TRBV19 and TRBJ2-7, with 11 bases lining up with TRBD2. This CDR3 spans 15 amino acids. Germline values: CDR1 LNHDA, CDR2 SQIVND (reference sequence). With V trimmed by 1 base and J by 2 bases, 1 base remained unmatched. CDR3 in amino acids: CASSIGLAGTYEQYF. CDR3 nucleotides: TGTGCCAGTAGTATAGGACTAGCGGGGACCTACGAGCAGTACTTC.

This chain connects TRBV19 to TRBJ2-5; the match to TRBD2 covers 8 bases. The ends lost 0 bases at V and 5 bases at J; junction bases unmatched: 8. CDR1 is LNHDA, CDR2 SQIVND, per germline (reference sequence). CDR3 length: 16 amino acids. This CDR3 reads CASSIDLQRGRETQYF. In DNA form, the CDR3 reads TGTGCCAGTAGTATAGATCTCCAGCGGGGGCGGGAGACCCAGTACTTC.

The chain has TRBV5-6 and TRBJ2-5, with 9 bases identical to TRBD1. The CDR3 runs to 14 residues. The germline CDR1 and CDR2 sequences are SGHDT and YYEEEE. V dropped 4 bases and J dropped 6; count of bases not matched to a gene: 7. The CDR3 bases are TGTGCCAGCAGCCAGGGACAGGGTAAACAGACCCAGTACTTC. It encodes CASSQGQGKQTQYF.

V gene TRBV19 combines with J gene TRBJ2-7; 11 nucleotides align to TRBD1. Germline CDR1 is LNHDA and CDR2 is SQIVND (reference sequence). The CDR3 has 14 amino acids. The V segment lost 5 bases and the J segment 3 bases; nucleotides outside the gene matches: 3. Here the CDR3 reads CASSGQGAIYEQYF. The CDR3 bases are TGTGCCAGTAGTGGACAGGGGGCTATCTACGAGCAGTACTTC.

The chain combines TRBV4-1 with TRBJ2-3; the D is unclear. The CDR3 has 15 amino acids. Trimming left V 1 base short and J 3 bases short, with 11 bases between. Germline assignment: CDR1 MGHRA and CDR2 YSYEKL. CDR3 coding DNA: TGCGCCAGCAGCCAAGGGAAGGGATCGACAGATACGCAGTATTTT. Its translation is CASSQGKGSTDTQYF.

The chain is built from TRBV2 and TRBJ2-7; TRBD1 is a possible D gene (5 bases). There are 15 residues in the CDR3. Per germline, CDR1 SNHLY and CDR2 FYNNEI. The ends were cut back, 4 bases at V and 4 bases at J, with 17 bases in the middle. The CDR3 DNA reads TGTGCCAGCAGTGCAGGGCGCGGTAGATCGTACGAGCAGTACTTC. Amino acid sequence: CASSAGRGRSYEQYF.

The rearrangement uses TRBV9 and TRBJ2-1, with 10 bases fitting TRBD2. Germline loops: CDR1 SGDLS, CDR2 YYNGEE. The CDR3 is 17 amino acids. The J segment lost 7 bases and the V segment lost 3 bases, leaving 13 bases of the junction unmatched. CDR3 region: CASSDTQRGGPRNEQFF. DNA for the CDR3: TGTGCCAGCAGCGACACACAGCGGGGGGGGCCGAGGAATGAGCAGTTCTTC.

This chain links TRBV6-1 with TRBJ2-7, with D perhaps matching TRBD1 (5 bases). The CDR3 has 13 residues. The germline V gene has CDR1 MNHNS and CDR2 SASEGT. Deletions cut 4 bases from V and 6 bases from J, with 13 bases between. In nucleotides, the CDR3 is TGTGCCAGCAGTGTAAAGGAAGGGGTCGAGCAGTACTTC. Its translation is CASSVKEGVEQYF.

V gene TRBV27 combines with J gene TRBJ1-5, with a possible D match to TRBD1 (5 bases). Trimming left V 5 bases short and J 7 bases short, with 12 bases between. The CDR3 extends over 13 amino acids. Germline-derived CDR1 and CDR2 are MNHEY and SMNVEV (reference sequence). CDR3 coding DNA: TGTGCCAGCAGTCCATACAGGCAGCAGCCCCAGCATTTT. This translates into CASSPYRQQPQHF.

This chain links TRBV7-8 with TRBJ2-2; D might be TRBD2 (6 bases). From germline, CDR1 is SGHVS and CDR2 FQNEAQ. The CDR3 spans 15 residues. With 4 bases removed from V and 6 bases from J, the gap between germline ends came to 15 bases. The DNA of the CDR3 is TGTGCCAGCAGCTGGAACCGGGGGATGGCCGGGGAGCTGTTTTTT. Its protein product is CASSWNRGMAGELFF.

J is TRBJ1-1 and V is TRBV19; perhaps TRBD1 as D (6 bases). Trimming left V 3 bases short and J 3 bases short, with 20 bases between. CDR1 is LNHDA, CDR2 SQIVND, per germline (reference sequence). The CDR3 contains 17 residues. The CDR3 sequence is CASSIPRGGLGYTEAFF. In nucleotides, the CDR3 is TGTGCCAGTAGTATTCCCAGGGGAGGTTTGGGGTACACTGAAGCTTTCTTT.

This chain's CDR3 is CSVSPGGTSGSGELFF. The CDR3 DNA sequence: TGCAGCGTTTCCCCAGGGGGGACTAGCGGATCCGGGGAGCTGTTTTTT. This chain uses TRBV29-1 with TRBJ2-2; 11 bases match TRBD2. With 5 bases clipped from V and 6 bases from J, the junction kept 11 bases outside the gene matches. The CDR3 extends over 16 amino acids. Germline CDR1 and CDR2: SQVTM and ANQGSEA.